What follows describes a single T cell receptor (beta chain). Its target is unknown. V lost 3 bases and J 0 bases, leaving 6 bases between the germline ends. This CDR3 spans 14 amino acids. The sample originates from a study of cytomegalovirus exposure and HLA in healthy donors. Study-wide results and limits: Accurate prediction of HLA-A and HLA-B alleles (for most subjects) was reportedly achieved from TCR beta sequences. Looking again later, the authors saw that most CMV-associated TCR beta chains seemed HLA-restricted.

PCR amplification relied on 60 Vbeta primers (plus 13 Jbeta primers). Produced via immunoSEQ multiplex PCR; TCRdb's table is partial and in-frame only. The sample records 110,000 or so clones, 74% being singletons. The chain recombines TRBV23-1 with TRBJ2-1; D is unresolved. TRBV23-1 is sorted into the ORF group, with uncertain function. This TCR was sampled from a human donor in good health. The source material was PBMCs. The CDR3 DNA is TGCGCCAGCAGTCAGCCCAGCTCCTACAATGAGCAGTTCTTC. Amino acid sequence: CASSQPSSYNEQFF.